This T cell receptor beta chain was captured in a study of T-cell memory formation after mild COVID-19. Regarding the study as a whole: Nothing showed for sure that second-wave clones peaking on day 37 were SARS-CoV-2 specific.

The sample holds a few counts of this clonotype. The antigen is unknown. Germline assignment: CDR1 SGHRS and CDR2 YFSETQ. This CDR3 contains 16 residues. V shed 3 bases and J shed 5 bases, with 21 bases lying between them. MiXCR was run by TCRdb on the 5' RACE reads, yielding one entry per CDR3 protein. The table has some 130,000 distinct CDR3 sequences, 20% to 25% seen once. The source is an adult woman who had mild COVID-19 (a few samples of this study predate the infection). Cell type and time point are not known. The V call is TRBV5-1, the J call TRBJ2-7, with D maybe TRBD2 (5 bases). The sample consisted of PBMCs or a T cell subset sorted from them (not recorded which). The CDR3 sequence is CASSSTRGERPDEQYF. CDR3 bases: TGCGCCAGCAGCTCCACCCGGGGAGAGCGTCCAGACGAGCAGTACTTC.